This is a list of T cell receptor beta chains from one sample in a study of T cells in Graves' hyperthyroidism and ophthalmopathy. TCRdb used MiXCR to reprocess the multiplex PCR reads, holding one entry per CDR3 protein. Of about 590,000 distinct CDR3 sequences in the sample, approximately 15% were seen once. The source material was blood. The receptors were gathered from a woman aged 18-35 years with Graves' ophthalmopathy. Both conserved end residues are part of each CDR3. The order of the fields is D gene, J gene, V gene, clone size, CDR3 length, CDR3 protein, CDR3 DNA. A D gene is named only where the DNA matches it firmly. Not all rows give a size; the values are once, few, many and, for expanded clones, a class.

- TRBJ2-3 TRBV5-5 - 15 CASSFGDSSTDTQYF TGTGCCAGCAGCTTTGGGGATTCTAGCACAGATACGCAGTATTTT
- TRBJ2-5 TRBV20-1 few 16 CSASAGHTGREETQYF TGCAGTGCTAGTGCAGGCCACACGGGAAGGGAAGAGACCCAGTACTTC
- TRBJ2-5 TRBV7-6 many 13 CASSSQDRRTQYF TGTGCCAGCAGCTCGCAGGACCGGAGGACCCAGTACTTC
TRBD2 TRBJ2-1 TRBV12-3/TRBV12-4 many 17 CASTNPAAGGPYNEQFF TGTGCCAGCACCAACCCCGCCGCGGGAGGGCCCTACAATGAGCAGTTCTTC
TRBD2 TRBJ2-1 TRBV20-1 many 17 CSARRRGLLKNGHEQFF TGCAGTGCTAGACGACGGGGACTATTAAAAAATGGGCATGAGCAGTTCTTC
- TRBJ1-1 TRBV5-6 few 15 CASSFIPRVSTEAFF TGTGCCAGCAGCTTTATCCCCAGGGTGTCAACTGAAGCTTTCTTT
TRBD1 TRBJ1-6 TRBV28 many 18 CASSVRTGEAGNNSPLHF TGTGCCAGCAGCGTTCGGACAGGGGAAGCAGGAAATAATTCACCCCTCCACTTT
- TRBJ2-7 TRBV7-9 many 15 CASSPRGRSIHEQYF TGTGCCAGCAGCCCCCGAGGAAGGAGTATCCACGAGCAGTACTTC
- TRBJ2-1 TRBV5-8 many 15 CASSSTPGRNNEQFF TGTGCCAGCAGCTCCACGCCGGGACGAAACAATGAGCAGTTCTTC
- TRBJ2-3 TRBV9 few 14 CASSESSGGDTQYF TGTGCCAGCAGCGAGAGCAGCGGAGGAGATACGCAGTATTTT
TRBD1 TRBJ1-6 TRBV28 many 14 CASTPGQGDSPLHF TGTGCCAGTACTCCGGGACAGGGAGATTCACCCCTCCACTTT
- TRBJ2-7 TRBV12-3/TRBV12-4 many 12 CATAGGPYEQYF TGTGCCACCGCCGGCGGGCCTTACGAGCAGTACTTC
- TRBJ2-2 TRBV19 - 12 CASRARVGVLFF TGTGCCAGTAGGGCCCGCGTCGGGGTCCTGTTTTTT
TRBD2 TRBJ2-3 TRBV7-2 many 18 CASSLAMGLAGGTDTQYF TGTGCCAGCAGCTTAGCTATGGGACTAGCGGGAGGTACAGATACGCAGTATTTT
TRBD1 TRBJ1-1 TRBV2 once 14 CASSVGTGNTEAFF TGTGCCAGCAGTGTCGGGACAGGGAACACTGAAGCTTTCTTT
- TRBJ1-5 TRBV6-5 many 14 CASSYETENQPQHF TGTGCCAGCAGTTACGAGACGGAGAACCAGCCCCAGCATTTT
TRBD1 TRBJ2-3 TRBV6-1 many 15 CASGDREGGTDTQYF TGTGCCAGCGGGGACAGGGAAGGGGGCACAGATACGCAGTATTTT
TRBD2 TRBJ2-1 TRBV2 many 16 CASSVMGLAGANEQFF TGTGCCAGCAGCGTCATGGGACTAGCGGGAGCGAATGAGCAGTTCTTC
- TRBJ2-1 TRBV6-2/TRBV6-3 many 13 CASSESSYNEQFF TGTGCCAGTTCCGAGAGCTCCTACAATGAGCAGTTCTTC
- TRBJ1-2 TRBV28 many 12 CASSSLNYGYTF TGTGCCAGCAGTTCCCTTAACTATGGCTACACCTTC
- TRBJ1-3 TRBV7-2 - 16 CASSFYKVPSGNTIYF TGTGCCAGCAGCTTCTATAAGGTCCCCTCTGGAAACACCATATATTTT
TRBD1 TRBJ2-6 TRBV6-2/TRBV6-3 many 19 CASSRPGQGTISGANVLTF TGTGCCAGCAGTCGCCCGGGACAGGGGACTATCTCTGGGGCCAACGTCCTGACTTTC
TRBD1 TRBJ1-1 TRBV11-2 few 15 CASSPGTGWDTEAFF TGTGCCAGCAGCCCCGGGACAGGGTGGGACACTGAAGCTTTCTTT
TRBD1 TRBJ1-3 TRBV11-2 many 14 CASSWGQGQRTIYF TGTGCCAGCAGCTGGGGACAGGGTCAACGCACCATATATTTT
- TRBJ2-1 TRBV28 - 11 CASSPQREQFF TGTGCCAGCAGTCCTCAACGTGAGCAGTTCTTC